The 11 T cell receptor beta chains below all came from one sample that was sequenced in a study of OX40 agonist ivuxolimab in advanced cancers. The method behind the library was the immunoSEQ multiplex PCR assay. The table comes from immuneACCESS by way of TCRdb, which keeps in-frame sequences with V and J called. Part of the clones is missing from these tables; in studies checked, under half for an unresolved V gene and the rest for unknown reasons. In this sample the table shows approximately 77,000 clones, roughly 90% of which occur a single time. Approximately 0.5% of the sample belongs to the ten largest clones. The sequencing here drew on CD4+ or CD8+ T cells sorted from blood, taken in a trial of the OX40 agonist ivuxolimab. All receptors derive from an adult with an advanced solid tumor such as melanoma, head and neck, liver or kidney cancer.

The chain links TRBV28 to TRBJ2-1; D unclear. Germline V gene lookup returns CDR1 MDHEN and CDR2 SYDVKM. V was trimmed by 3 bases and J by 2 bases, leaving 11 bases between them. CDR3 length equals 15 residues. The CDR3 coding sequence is TGTGCCAGCAGTTTTCCGGGTCGGACCTACAATGAGCAGTTCTTC. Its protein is CASSFPGRTYNEQFF.

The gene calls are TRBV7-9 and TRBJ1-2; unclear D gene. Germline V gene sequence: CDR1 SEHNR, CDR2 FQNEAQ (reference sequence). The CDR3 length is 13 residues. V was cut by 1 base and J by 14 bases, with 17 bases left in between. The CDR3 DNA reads TGTGCCAGCAGCTTAGGAGCCTCGGCAGCCTTAACCTTC. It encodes CASSLGASAALTF.

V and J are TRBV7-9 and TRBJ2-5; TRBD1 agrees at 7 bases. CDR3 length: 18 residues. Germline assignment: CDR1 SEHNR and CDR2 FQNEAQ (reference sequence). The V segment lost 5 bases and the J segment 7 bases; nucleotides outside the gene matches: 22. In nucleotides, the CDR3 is TGTGCCAGCAGCCTCCCCGGGACAGCCCTCCCCGAGGGTCGGACCCAGTACTTC. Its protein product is CASSLPGTALPEGRTQYF. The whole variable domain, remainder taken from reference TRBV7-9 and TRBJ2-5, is DTGVSQNPRHKITKRGQNVTFRCDPISEHNRLYWYRQTLGQGPEFLTYFQNEAQLEKSRLLSDRFSAERPKGSFSTLEIQRTEQGDSAMYLCASSLPGTALPEGRTQYFGPGTRLLVL.

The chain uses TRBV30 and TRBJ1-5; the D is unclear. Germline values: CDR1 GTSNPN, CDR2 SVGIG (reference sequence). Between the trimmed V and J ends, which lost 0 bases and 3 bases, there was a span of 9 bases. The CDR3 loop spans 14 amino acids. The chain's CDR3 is CAWSVLGYNQPQHF. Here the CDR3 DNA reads TGTGCCTGGAGTGTACTGGGCTACAATCAGCCCCAGCATTTT.

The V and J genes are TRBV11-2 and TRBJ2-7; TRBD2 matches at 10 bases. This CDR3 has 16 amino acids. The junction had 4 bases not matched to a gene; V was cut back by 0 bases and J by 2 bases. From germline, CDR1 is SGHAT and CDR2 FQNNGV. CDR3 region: CASSLDLAGETYEQYF. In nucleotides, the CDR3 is TGTGCCAGCAGCTTAGATCTAGCGGGAGAAACCTACGAGCAGTACTTC.

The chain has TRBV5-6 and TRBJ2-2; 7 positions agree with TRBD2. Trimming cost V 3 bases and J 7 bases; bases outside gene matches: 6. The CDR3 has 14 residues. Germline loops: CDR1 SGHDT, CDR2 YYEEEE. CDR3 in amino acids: CASSSQTGGGELFF. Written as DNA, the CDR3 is TGTGCCAGCAGCTCCCAAACGGGGGGCGGGGAGCTGTTTTTT.

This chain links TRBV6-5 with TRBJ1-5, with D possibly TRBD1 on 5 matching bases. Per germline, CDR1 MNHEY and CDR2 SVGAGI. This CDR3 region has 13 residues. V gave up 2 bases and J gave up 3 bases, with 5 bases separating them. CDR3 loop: CASSYGANQPQHF. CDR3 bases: TGTGCCAGCAGTTACGGGGCCAATCAGCCCCAGCATTTT.

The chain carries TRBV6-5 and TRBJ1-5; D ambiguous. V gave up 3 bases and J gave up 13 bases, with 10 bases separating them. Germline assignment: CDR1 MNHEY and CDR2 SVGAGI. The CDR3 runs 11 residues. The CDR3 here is CASSYGAGQHF. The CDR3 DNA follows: TGTGCCAGCAGTTATGGTGCCGGACAGCATTTT.

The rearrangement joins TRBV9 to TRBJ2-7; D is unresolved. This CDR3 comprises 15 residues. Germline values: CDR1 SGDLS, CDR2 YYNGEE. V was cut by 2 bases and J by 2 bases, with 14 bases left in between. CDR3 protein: CASSVAATTPYEQYF. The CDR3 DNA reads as TGTGCCAGCAGCGTGGCGGCGACAACCCCCTACGAGCAGTACTTC. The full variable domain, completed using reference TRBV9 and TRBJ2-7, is DSGVTQTPKHLITATGQRVTLRCSPRSGDLSVYWYQQSLDQGLQFLIQYYNGEERAKGNILERFSAQQFPDLHSELNLSSLELGDSALYFCASSVAATTPYEQYFGPGTRLTVT.

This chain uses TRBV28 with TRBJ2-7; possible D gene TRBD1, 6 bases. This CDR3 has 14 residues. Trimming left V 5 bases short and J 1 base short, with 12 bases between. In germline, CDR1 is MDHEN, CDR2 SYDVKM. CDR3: CASSEADRSYEQYF. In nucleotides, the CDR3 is TGTGCCAGCAGTGAGGCAGACAGGTCCTACGAGCAGTACTTC.

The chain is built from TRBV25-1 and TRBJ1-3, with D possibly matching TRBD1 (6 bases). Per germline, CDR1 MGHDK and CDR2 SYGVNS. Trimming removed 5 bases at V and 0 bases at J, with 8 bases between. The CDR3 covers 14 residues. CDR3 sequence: CASSQGSSGNTIYF. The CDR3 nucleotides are TGTGCCAGCAGTCAGGGGAGCTCTGGAAACACCATATATTTT.